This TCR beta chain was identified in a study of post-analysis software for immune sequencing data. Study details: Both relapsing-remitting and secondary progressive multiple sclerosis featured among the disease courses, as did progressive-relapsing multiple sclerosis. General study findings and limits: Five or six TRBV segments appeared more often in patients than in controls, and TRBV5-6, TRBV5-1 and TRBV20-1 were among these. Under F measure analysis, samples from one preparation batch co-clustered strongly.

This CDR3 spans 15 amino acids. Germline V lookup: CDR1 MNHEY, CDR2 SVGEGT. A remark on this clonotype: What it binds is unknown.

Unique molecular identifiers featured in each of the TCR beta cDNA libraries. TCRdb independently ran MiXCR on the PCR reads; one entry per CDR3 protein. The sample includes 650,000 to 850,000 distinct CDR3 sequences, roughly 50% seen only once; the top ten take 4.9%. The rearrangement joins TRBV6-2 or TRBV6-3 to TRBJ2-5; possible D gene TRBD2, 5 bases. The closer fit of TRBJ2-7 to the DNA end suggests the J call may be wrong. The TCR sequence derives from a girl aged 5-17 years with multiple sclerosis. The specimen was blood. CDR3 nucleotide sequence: TGTGCCACTCACCCCGAGGGTACACCTTCCTACGAGCAGTACTTC. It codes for CATHPEGTPSYEQYF.